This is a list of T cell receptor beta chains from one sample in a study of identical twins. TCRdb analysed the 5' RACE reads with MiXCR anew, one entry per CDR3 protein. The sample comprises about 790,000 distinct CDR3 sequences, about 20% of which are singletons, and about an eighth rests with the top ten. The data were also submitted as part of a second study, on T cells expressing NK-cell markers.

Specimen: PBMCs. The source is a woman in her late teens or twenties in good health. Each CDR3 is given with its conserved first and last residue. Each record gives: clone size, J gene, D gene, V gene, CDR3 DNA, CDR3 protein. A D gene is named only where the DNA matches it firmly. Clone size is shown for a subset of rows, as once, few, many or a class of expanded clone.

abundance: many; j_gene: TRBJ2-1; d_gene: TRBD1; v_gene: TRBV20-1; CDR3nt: TGCAGTGCTACTCCTGGACAGGCCAATGAGCAGTTCTTC; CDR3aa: CSATPGQANEQFF
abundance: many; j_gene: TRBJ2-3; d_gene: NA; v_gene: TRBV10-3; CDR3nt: TGTGCCATCAGTGAGGGTAGCGGCCACTCAGATACGCAGTATTTT; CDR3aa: CAISEGSGHSDTQYF
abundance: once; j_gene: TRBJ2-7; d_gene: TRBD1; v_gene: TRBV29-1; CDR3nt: TGCAGCGTCCTCACCGACAGGGGCCTATTTGAGCAGTACTTC; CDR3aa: CSVLTDRGLFEQYF
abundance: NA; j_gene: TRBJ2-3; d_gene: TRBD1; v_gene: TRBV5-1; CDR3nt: TGCGCCAGCAGCAATCCGGGACAGTTACGCACAGATACGCAGTATTTT; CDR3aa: CASSNPGQLRTDTQYF
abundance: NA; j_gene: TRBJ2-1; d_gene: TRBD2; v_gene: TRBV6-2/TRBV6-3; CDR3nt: TGTGCCAGCAGTTACGGAGCGGGAGACGGTGAGCAGTTCTTC; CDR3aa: CASSYGAGDGEQFF
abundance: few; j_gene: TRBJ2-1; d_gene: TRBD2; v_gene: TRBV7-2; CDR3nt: TGTGCCAGCAGTAGGACTAGCGGCCGCCTGAATGAGCAGTTCTTC; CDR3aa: CASSRTSGRLNEQFF
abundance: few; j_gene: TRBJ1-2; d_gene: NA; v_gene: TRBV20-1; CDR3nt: TGCAGTGCTAGAGTACAGGGAGTGCCCAACTATGGCTACACCTTC; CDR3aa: CSARVQGVPNYGYTF
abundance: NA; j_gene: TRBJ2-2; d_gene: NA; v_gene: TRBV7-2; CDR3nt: TGTGCCAGCAGCTCCCAGACAGGATTAGGCGGGGAGCTGTTTTTT; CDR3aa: CASSSQTGLGGELFF
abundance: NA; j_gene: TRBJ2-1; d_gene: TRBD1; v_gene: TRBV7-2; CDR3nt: TGTGCCAGCAGCTCCGAAATCAGGGGGCGGAATGAGCAGTTCTTC; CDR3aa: CASSSEIRGRNEQFF
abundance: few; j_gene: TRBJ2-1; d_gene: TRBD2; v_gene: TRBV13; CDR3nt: TGTGCCAGCAGCTCCCCCGGACTAGCGGGAAGCGAGCAGTTCTTC; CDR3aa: CASSSPGLAGSEQFF
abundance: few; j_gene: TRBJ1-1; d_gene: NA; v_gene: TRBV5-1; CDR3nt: TGCGCCAGCAGCTTATACGTCGGGGGCCCCAACACTGAAGCTTTCTTT; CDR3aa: CASSLYVGGPNTEAFF
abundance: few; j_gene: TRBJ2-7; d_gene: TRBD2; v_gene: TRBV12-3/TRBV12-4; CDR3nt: TGTGCCAGCACCGGGACTACCACCGGTGAGCAGTACTTC; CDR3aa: CASTGTTTGEQYF
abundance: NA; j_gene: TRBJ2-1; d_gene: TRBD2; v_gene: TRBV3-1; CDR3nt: TGTGCCACCAGCCAAGTAGGAGCGGGGGGGACGGGTGAGCAGTTCTTC; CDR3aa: CATSQVGAGGTGEQFF
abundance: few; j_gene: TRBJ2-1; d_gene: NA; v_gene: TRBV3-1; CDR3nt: TGTGCCAGCAGCCACCAGGGGGGGAATGAGCAGTTCTTC; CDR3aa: CASSHQGGNEQFF
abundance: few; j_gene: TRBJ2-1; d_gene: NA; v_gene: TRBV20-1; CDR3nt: TGCAGTGCCCTTTTGTGGGCGGGTTCCCTGGATGAGCAGTTCTTC; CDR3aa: CSALLWAGSLDEQFF
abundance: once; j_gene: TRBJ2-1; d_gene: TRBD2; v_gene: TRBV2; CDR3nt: TGTGCCAGCATCCCCCGGGAGGGCCGGCACAATGAGCAGTTCTTC; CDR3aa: CASIPREGRHNEQFF
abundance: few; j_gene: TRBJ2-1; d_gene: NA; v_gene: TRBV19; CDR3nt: TGTGCCAGCCGTAGCGGTCCCCGCGGGGACAATGAGCAGTTCTTC; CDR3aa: CASRSGPRGDNEQFF
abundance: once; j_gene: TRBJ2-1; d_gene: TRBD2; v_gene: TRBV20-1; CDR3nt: TGCAGTGCTAGAAGCGTTAGCGGGGGTTTCTACAATGAGCAGTTCTTC; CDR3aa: CSARSVSGGFYNEQFF
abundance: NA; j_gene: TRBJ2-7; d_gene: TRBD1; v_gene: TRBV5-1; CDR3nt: TGCGCCAGCAGCTCTACGACAGGGGAGGACGAGCAGTACTTC; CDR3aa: CASSSTTGEDEQYF
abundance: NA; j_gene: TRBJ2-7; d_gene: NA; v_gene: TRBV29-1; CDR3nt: TGCAGCGTTGAAGCCCACGACCCCTACGAGCAGTACTTC; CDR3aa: CSVEAHDPYEQYF
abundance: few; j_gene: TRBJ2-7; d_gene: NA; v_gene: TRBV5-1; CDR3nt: TGCGCCACCTCTCAACAGGGTCCAGGGAGCTCCTACGAGCAGTACTTC; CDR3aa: CATSQQGPGSSYEQYF
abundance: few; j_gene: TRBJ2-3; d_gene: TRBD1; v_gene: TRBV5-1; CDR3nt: TGCGCCAGCAGCGATGGGGGCAGGGGGACAGATACGCAGTATTTT; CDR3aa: CASSDGGRGTDTQYF
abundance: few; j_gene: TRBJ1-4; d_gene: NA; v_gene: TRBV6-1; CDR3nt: TGTGCCAGCAGGCCAGGGTTAGGAGAAAAACTGTTTTTT; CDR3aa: CASRPGLGEKLFF